This is a list of T cell receptor beta chains from one sample in a study of T cell changes during pregnancy in multiple sclerosis. TCRdb's copy holds only in-frame clones and misses some; the assay was immunoSEQ multiplex PCR. The sample yields some 80,000 clones, more than 70% seen once. Source: peripheral blood, taken in the first trimester of pregnancy. The receptors were gathered from a female donor in good health, enrolled as a control in a pregnancy study. Both conserved end residues are part of each CDR3. D genes are given only for firm matches. Clone size is shown for a subset of rows, as once, few, many or a class of expanded clone.

j_call clone_size v_call d_call cdr3_nt cdr3_aa
TRBJ1-1 - TRBV14 - TGTGCCAGCAGCCAAGAACCAGGGGAAAAAGCTTTCTTT CASSQEPGEKAFF
TRBJ1-2 - TRBV9 - TGTGCCAGCAGCGTAGGGGGGGACTATGGCTACACCTTC CASSVGGDYGYTF
TRBJ2-1 once TRBV11-3 TRBD2 TGTGCCAGCAGCTTAGGGACTAGCGGGGGTAATGAGCAGTTCTTC CASSLGTSGGNEQFF
TRBJ1-6 - TRBV5-1 - TGCGCCAGCAGCTCCCTAGGACAGAATAATTCACCCCTCCACTTT CASSSLGQNNSPLHF
TRBJ2-6 - TRBV5-5 - TGTGCCAGCAGCTTGGCCGGCTCTGGGGCCAACGTCCTGACTTTC CASSLAGSGANVLTF
TRBJ2-1 few TRBV2 - TGTGCCAGCAGCCCAGTGGGATACAGGGAATACAATGAGCAGTTCTTC CASSPVGYREYNEQFF
TRBJ2-7 - TRBV11-2 TRBD2 TGTGCCAGCAGCGCCTATTTCGGACTAGCGGGAGGGCCCTCCTACGAGCAGTACTTC CASSAYFGLAGGPSYEQYF
TRBJ2-7 few TRBV2 - TGTGCCAGCAGTGGTGACAGGAGTATCAACGAGCAGTACTTC CASSGDRSINEQYF
TRBJ1-5 many TRBV4-2 TRBD1 TGTGCCAGCAGCCAAGATGTCGAGCAGGGGGGCCAGCCCCAGCATTTT CASSQDVEQGGQPQHF
TRBJ2-2 once TRBV9 - TGTGCCAGCAGCCGGGCAAGGGGGGGCACCGGGGAGCTGTTTTTT CASSRARGGTGELFF
TRBJ1-3 - TRBV7-2 TRBD1 TGTGCCAGCAGCCGGGACAGGGCTAACGAGAACACCATATATTTT CASSRDRANENTIYF
TRBJ2-2 once TRBV28 - TGTGCCAGCAGTTTAGAATACAGGAACACCGGGGAGCTGTTTTTT CASSLEYRNTGELFF